Listed here are 10 T cell receptor beta chains from one sample, sequenced in a study of CD8 T cells in ankylosing spondylitis. Study-wide findings and caveats: Ankylosing spondylitis blood seemed to carry a telltale TCR beta motif made of about 8 highly homologous variants.

A single record per CDR3 protein comes from TCRdb applying MiXCR to the 5' RACE reads. The table records about 220,000 distinct CDR3 sequences, approximately 16% of them present only once. These receptors' targets are unknown. Sequencing was carried out using blood, either unsorted or a sorted T cell fraction (not recorded which). All receptors come from a male donor with ankylosing spondylitis.

This chain links TRBV18 with TRBJ1-4, with 10 bases matching TRBD1. The CDR3 extends over 18 amino acids. With V trimmed by 0 bases and J by 0 bases, 4 bases remained unmatched. Germline V gene lookup returns CDR1 KGHSH and CDR2 LQKENI. CDR3 nucleotides: TGTGCCAGCTCACCACCGGGACAGGGGAGAGCAACTAATGAAAAACTGTTTTTT. Translation: CASSPPGQGRATNEKLFF. Full variable domain (rest looked up from reference TRBV18 and TRBJ1-4): NAGVMQNPRHLVRRRGQEARLRCSPMKGHSHVYWYRQLPEEGLKFMVYLQKENIIDESGMPKERFSAEFPKEGPSILRIQQVVRGDSAAYFCASSPPGQGRATNEKLFFGSGTQLSVL.

In regard to this clonotype: The CDR3 end shows no conserved phenylalanine or tryptophan, and so a read error is likely. This rearrangement joins TRBV4-1 to TRBJ2-5; 7 bases align to TRBD2. Losses at the gene ends were 0 bases for V and 4 bases for J; bases not matched to a gene: 8. The CDR3 is 16 amino acids. Germline CDR1 is MGHRA and CDR2 is YSYEKL. The DNA of the CDR3 is TGCGCCAGCAGCCAAGATTGGGCTAGCGGAGGAGAGACCCAGTACTTA. Protein: CASSQDWASGGETQYL.

CDR3 sequence: CASSPDRGESGANVLTF. CDR3 DNA: TGTGCCAGCAGCCCCGACAGAGGGGAGTCTGGGGCCAACGTCCTGACTTTC. The V call is TRBV7-9, the J call TRBJ2-6, with D tentatively TRBD1 or TRBD2 (5 bases each). The germline V gene has CDR1 SEHNR and CDR2 FQNEAQ (reference sequence). Trimming cost V 5 bases and J 1 base, with 15 bases left between them. The CDR3 consists of 17 residues.

The V call is TRBV6-1, the J call TRBJ2-5, with 12 bases that match TRBD2. The V gene's germline CDR1 is MNHNS and CDR2 SASEGT. The CDR3 runs 15 residues. Trimming took 5 bases from V and 2 from J; bases not matched to a gene: 3. This CDR3 is CASSLAGGVQETQYF. The CDR3 DNA sequence: TGTGCCAGCAGTCTAGCGGGAGGGGTTCAAGAGACCCAGTACTTC.

This clonotype was seen only a few times. V gene TRBV27 combines with J gene TRBJ2-7; TRBD2 agrees at 8 bases. CDR1 is MNHEY and CDR2 is SMNVEV in the germline V gene (reference sequence). Trimming took 3 bases from V and 4 from J; bases not matched to a gene: 5. CDR3 length: 14 residues. CDR3 loop: CASSFRREEYEQYF. The CDR3 DNA reads as TGTGCCAGCAGTTTTCGGCGGGAGGAATACGAGCAGTACTTC.

This clonotype was seen only a few times. V usage is TRBV5-1 and J usage is TRBJ1-3, with D tentatively TRBD1 (5 bases). Trimming cost V 2 bases and J 4 bases, with 10 bases left between them. Germline V gives CDR1 SGHRS, CDR2 YFSETQ. This CDR3 is built from 14 residues. The CDR3 spells CASSFTGYGNTIYF. CDR3 sequence (DNA): TGCGCCAGCAGCTTCACAGGTTACGGAAACACCATATATTTT. The entire variable domain, with the rest obtained from reference TRBV5-1 and TRBJ1-3, is as follows: KAGVTQTPRYLIKTRGQQVTLSCSPISGHRSVSWYQQTPGQGLQFLFEYFSETQRNKGNFPGRFSGRQFSNSRSEMNVSTLELGDSALYLCASSFTGYGNTIYFGEGSWLTVV.

CDR3 region: CSVEVRRGNTGELFF. The CDR3 DNA sequence: TGCAGCGTTGAAGTTAGGCGGGGTAACACCGGGGAGCTGTTTTTT. The V gene is TRBV29-1, the J gene TRBJ2-2, with a possible D match to TRBD2 (6 bases). CDR3 length: 15 residues. V gave up 1 base and J gave up 2 bases, with 11 bases separating them. The germline CDR1 and CDR2 sequences are SQVTM and ANQGSEA.

The chain uses TRBV4-3 and TRBJ2-7, with D perhaps assigned TRBD1 or TRBD2 (5 bases each). The length of the CDR3 is 13 residues. Trimming pared 2 bases from V and 2 bases from J, leaving 7 bases between. The germline V gene has CDR1 LGHNA and CDR2 YSLEER. The CDR3 nucleotides read TGCGCCAGCAGCCAACTGGGGGCCTACGAGCAGTACTTC. The encoded protein is CASSQLGAYEQYF.

This chain connects TRBV5-6 to TRBJ2-7, with D perhaps given as TRBD1 or TRBD2 (5 bases each). The ends were cut back, 6 bases at V and 0 bases at J, with 16 bases in the middle. There are 15 residues in the CDR3. Germline V lookup: CDR1 SGHDT, CDR2 YYEEEE. This chain's CDR3 is CASTLGAGFSYEQYF. As DNA, the CDR3 is TGTGCCAGCACCCTCGGGGCCGGTTTCTCCTACGAGCAGTACTTC.

The genes are TRBV7-9 and TRBJ2-3; TRBD2 might be the D (6 bases). The CDR3 runs to 17 residues. The V and J ends lost 8 bases and 5 bases respectively, with 26 bases between them. CDR1 SEHNR and CDR2 FQNEAQ come from the germline V gene (reference sequence). CDR3 DNA sequence: TGTGCCAGCCTTAACCTTCGGTCTAGCGATTGGGGAGATACGCAGTATTTT. Encoded protein: CASLNLRSSDWGDTQYF.